The T cell receptor beta chain under discussion was sequenced for a study of T cell repertoires in cytomegalovirus infection. Study-wide context: From public TCR beta signatures came an indication of both CMV infection and matching HLA type.

Notes on the study in general: Clonotype analysis showed dominance of the ex vivo response by HLA-C-restricted CMV-specific TCR beta clonotypes. The cumulative frequency of public TCR beta families distinguished individuals who carried CMV together with the relevant HLA.

In its sample, this clonotype was seen a few times. What it recognizes is unknown. TCRdb reprocessed the reads with MiXCR, giving one entry per CDR3 protein. In the table there are 250,000 or so distinct CDR3 sequences, over 15% of which are singletons. The CDR3 sequence is 15 residues long. V lost 3 bases and J lost 1; bases outside the gene matches: 2. Germline CDR1 and CDR2: SGHVS and FNYEAQ. The clonotype originates from a human donor in good health (CMV status not recorded). Some clones in this sample may be carry-over from other donors' samples. The sequenced sample was CD8+ T cells from PBMCs. This chain joins TRBV7-6 and TRBJ2-2, with TRBD1 identical over 7 bases. CDR3 coding DNA: TGTGCCAGCAGCTTCGGGACAGTGAACACCGGGGAGCTGTTTTTT. As protein: CASSFGTVNTGELFF.